Listed below are T cell receptor beta chains from one sample, sequenced in a study of cytomegalovirus exposure and HLA in healthy donors. Produced via immunoSEQ multiplex PCR; TCRdb's table is partial and in-frame only. The repertoire includes 250,000 to 350,000 clones, just over 85% of them detected once, and 0.65% to 0.85% sits in the top ten. The sample comprised PBMCs. Receptors were obtained from a woman younger than 35 in good health and CMV-seronegative. Both conserved end residues are trimmed from each CDR3. The order of the fields is V gene, D gene, CDR3 protein. The D gene is left open where the match is weak.

v_gene: TRBV27; d_gene: -; CDR3aa: ASSHKNIQY
v_gene: TRBV21-1; d_gene: -; CDR3aa: ASSPWREGPPYEQY
v_gene: TRBV4-1; d_gene: -; CDR3aa: ASSQASLSGYT
v_gene: TRBV18; d_gene: -; CDR3aa: ASSPPGEGTDTQY
v_gene: TRBV4-2; d_gene: -; CDR3aa: ASSQDLAPTYNEQF
v_gene: TRBV10-3; d_gene: -; CDR3aa: AITSDSYNEQF
v_gene: TRBV7-8; d_gene: TRBD1; CDR3aa: ASSYLDRGMGPQH
v_gene: TRBV7-2; d_gene: TRBD1; CDR3aa: ASSLDRGRQPQH
v_gene: TRBV4-1; d_gene: -; CDR3aa: ASSRGIRDQYGYT
v_gene: TRBV14; d_gene: -; CDR3aa: ASSPVGGQSSYEQY
v_gene: TRBV19; d_gene: -; CDR3aa: ASSSQGANTGELF
v_gene: TRBV6-5; d_gene: -; CDR3aa: ASDPDSYNQPQH
v_gene: TRBV10-3; d_gene: -; CDR3aa: AISESVGREYT
v_gene: TRBV19; d_gene: TRBD2; CDR3aa: ASSKSGSGYEQY
v_gene: TRBV10-2; d_gene: -; CDR3aa: ASRTSSAQTQY
v_gene: TRBV9; d_gene: -; CDR3aa: ASTLAVNSYEQY
v_gene: TRBV6-5; d_gene: TRBD1; CDR3aa: ASSSPGQGSSYEQY
v_gene: TRBV7-2; d_gene: -; CDR3aa: ASSPDRNTIY
v_gene: TRBV5-1; d_gene: -; CDR3aa: ASSPDPIGGGYT
v_gene: TRBV10-3; d_gene: -; CDR3aa: AISESGQTDYEQY
v_gene: TRBV6-6; d_gene: TRBD1; CDR3aa: ASSSRTGMNTEAF
v_gene: TRBV6-6; d_gene: -; CDR3aa: ASNSEGSSGANVLT
v_gene: TRBV27; d_gene: -; CDR3aa: ASSLLLYNEQF
v_gene: TRBV6-5; d_gene: -; CDR3aa: ASSYAAGFYGYT
v_gene: TRBV9; d_gene: -; CDR3aa: ASSVGGGYGQDTQY
v_gene: TRBV5-6; d_gene: TRBD2; CDR3aa: ASSSLGIAGAKNIQY
v_gene: TRBV4-3; d_gene: TRBD2; CDR3aa: ASSQDHRGGEQY
v_gene: TRBV9; d_gene: -; CDR3aa: ASSPVGGGYT
v_gene: TRBV6-5; d_gene: -; CDR3aa: ASTGEGYYGYT
v_gene: TRBV19; d_gene: TRBD1; CDR3aa: ASSGTGGNEQF
v_gene: TRBV23-1; d_gene: TRBD2; CDR3aa: ASSQMALGGRAYEQY
v_gene: TRBV6-4; d_gene: -; CDR3aa: ASSEEDNTDTQY
v_gene: TRBV10-3; d_gene: -; CDR3aa: AISSPRETQY
v_gene: TRBV6-5; d_gene: TRBD2; CDR3aa: ASSYWGGDTGELF
v_gene: TRBV27; d_gene: -; CDR3aa: ASSFDGSFYEQY
v_gene: TRBV9; d_gene: TRBD1; CDR3aa: ASSEGAVGVYEQY
v_gene: TRBV19; d_gene: -; CDR3aa: ASSIAGSPGQPQH
v_gene: TRBV10-3; d_gene: -; CDR3aa: AISEGSGSVGYT
v_gene: TRBV9; d_gene: -; CDR3aa: ASSARGGGTDTQY
v_gene: TRBV19; d_gene: -; CDR3aa: ASSMVEARGYT
v_gene: TRBV6-1; d_gene: -; CDR3aa: ASSEIQGRGEKLF
v_gene: TRBV23-1; d_gene: TRBD2; CDR3aa: ATHQVTSGRPGSNEQF
v_gene: TRBV2; d_gene: TRBD1; CDR3aa: ASSDGTAELQETQY
v_gene: TRBV23-1; d_gene: -; CDR3aa: AGARGRTWEGYT
v_gene: TRBV25-1; d_gene: -; CDR3aa: ASSPREAPTNEKLF
v_gene: TRBV7-2; d_gene: -; CDR3aa: ASSLGGAF
v_gene: TRBV5-6; d_gene: TRBD2; CDR3aa: ASSLVASGSGYSGELF
v_gene: TRBV5-1; d_gene: -; CDR3aa: ASSLVAAGTYEQY
v_gene: TRBV5-4; d_gene: TRBD1; CDR3aa: ASSWTGAGGGETQY
v_gene: TRBV5-6; d_gene: TRBD1; CDR3aa: ASSLDRDDTEAF
v_gene: TRBV14; d_gene: -; CDR3aa: ASSQGTLNTEAF
v_gene: TRBV15; d_gene: -; CDR3aa: ATSRDIGSTDTQY
v_gene: TRBV10-3; d_gene: -; CDR3aa: AISESDRGYGYT
v_gene: TRBV27; d_gene: -; CDR3aa: ASSIRVHQPQH
v_gene: TRBV6-5; d_gene: -; CDR3aa: ASTLSGGHETQY
v_gene: TRBV2; d_gene: TRBD2; CDR3aa: ASSVGLAGGGTQY